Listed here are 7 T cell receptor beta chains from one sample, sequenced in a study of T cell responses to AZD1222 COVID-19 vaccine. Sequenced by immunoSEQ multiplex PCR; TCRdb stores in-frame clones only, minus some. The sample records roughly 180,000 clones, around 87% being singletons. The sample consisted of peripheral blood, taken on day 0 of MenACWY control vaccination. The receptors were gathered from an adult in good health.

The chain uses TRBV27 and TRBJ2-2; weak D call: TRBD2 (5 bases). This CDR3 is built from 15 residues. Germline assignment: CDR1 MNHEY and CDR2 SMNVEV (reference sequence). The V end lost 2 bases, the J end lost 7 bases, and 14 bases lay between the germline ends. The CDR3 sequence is CASSLLRPEGGELFF. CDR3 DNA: TGTGCCAGCAGTTTACTAAGGCCCGAGGGCGGGGAGCTGTTTTTT.

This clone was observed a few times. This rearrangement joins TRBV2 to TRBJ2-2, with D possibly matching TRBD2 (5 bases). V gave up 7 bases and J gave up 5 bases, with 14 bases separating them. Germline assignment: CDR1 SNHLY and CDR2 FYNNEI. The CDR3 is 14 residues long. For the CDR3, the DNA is TGTGCCAGCATTGGTCGGGAAGGGACCGGGGAGCTGTTTTTT. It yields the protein CASIGREGTGELFF.

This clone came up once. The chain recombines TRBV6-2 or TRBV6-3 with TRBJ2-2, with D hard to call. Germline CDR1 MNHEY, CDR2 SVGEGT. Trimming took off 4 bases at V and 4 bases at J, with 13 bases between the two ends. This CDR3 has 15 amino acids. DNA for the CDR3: TGTGCCAGCAGTTCCCTCGACACTTCCACCGGGGAGCTGTTTTTT. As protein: CASSSLDTSTGELFF.

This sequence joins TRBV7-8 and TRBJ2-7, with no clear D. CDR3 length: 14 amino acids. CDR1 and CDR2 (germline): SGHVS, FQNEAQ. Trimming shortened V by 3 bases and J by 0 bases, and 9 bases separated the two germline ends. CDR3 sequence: CASSFQDDSYEQYF. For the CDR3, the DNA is TGTGCCAGCAGCTTTCAGGACGACTCCTACGAGCAGTACTTC.

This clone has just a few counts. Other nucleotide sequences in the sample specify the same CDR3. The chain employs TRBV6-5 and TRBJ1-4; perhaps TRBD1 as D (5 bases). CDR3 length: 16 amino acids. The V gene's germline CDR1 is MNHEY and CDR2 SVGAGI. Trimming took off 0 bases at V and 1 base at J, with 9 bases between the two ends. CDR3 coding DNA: TGTGCCAGCAGTTACTCGCTGGGGGAAACTAATGAAAAACTGTTTTTT. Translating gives CASSYSLGETNEKLFF.

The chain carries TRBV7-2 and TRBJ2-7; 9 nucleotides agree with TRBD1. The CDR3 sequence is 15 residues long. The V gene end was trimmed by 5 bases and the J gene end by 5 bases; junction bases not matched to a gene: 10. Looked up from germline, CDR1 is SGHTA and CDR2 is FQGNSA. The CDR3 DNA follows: TGTGCCAGCAGCCCTACGACAGGGGGTAGGAACGAGCAGTACTTC. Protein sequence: CASSPTTGGRNEQYF.

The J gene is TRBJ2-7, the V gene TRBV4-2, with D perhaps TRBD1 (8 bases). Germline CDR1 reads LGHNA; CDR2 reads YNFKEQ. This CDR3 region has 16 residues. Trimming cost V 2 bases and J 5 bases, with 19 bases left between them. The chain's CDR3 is CASSQTYNRGTNEQYF. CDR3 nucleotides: TGTGCCAGCAGCCAAACTTACAACAGGGGGACTAACGAGCAGTACTTC.